The 16 T cell receptor beta chains given below trace back to one sample, sequenced in a study of blood T cell repertoires in COVID-19. TCRdb's table, derived via immunoSEQ multiplex PCR, lists solely in-frame clones and lacks some. The sample includes under 15,000 clones, approximately 88% of them seen just once. Sequenced sample: peripheral blood. The receptors here all came from a human donor in a cohort sampled during active COVID-19.

The chain carries TRBV9 and TRBJ2-1, with D possibly TRBD2 on 5 matching bases. CDR3 length: 15 residues. Germline V gene sequence: CDR1 SGDLS, CDR2 YYNGEE. The V end lost 2 bases, the J end lost 9 bases, and 18 bases lay between the germline ends. In DNA form, the CDR3 reads TGTGCCAGCAGCGTCGGAAGCGGCCAATTGGGTGAGCAGTTCTTC. This translates into CASSVGSGQLGEQFF.

This clone has a single count. The chain combines TRBV12-3 or TRBV12-4 with TRBJ2-2, with a possible D match to TRBD1 (6 bases). Deletions cut 8 bases from V and 5 bases from J, with 12 bases between. The CDR3 sequence is 13 residues long. The CDR3 DNA reads as TGTGCCAGCTCAGGGGCGTCGACCGGGGAGCTGTTTTTT. This gives the protein CASSGASTGELFF.

The chain has TRBV15 and TRBJ2-2; 11 nucleotides line up with TRBD1. Germline V gene lookup returns CDR1 LNHNV and CDR2 YYDKDF (reference sequence). V gave up 0 bases and J gave up 4 bases; unmatched junction bases: 7. The CDR3 has 18 amino acids. The CDR3 spells CATSRDGTGGVGTGELFF. DNA for the CDR3: TGTGCCACCAGCAGAGATGGGACAGGGGGAGTTGGCACCGGGGAGCTGTTTTTT.

The rearrangement uses TRBV5-1 and TRBJ1-2; perhaps TRBD1 as D (5 bases). Germline V gene data show CDR1 as SGHRS and CDR2 as YFSETQ. The V and J ends lost 0 bases and 8 bases respectively, with 20 bases between them. CDR3 length: 16 amino acids. CDR3 in DNA: TGCGCCAGCAGCTTGGGGCGGGACGGTTGGGTAGGCGGCTACACCTTC. This gives the protein CASSLGRDGWVGGYTF.

This clone appeared a few times. This sequence joins TRBV30 and TRBJ1-1; D is ambiguous. The CDR3 has 13 residues. Germline-derived CDR1 and CDR2 are GTSNPN and SVGIG (reference sequence). Trimming cost V 6 bases and J 3 bases, with 14 bases left between them. CDR3 sequence reads: CACEPGEDTEAFF. The CDR3 DNA sequence: TGTGCCTGTGAGCCCGGGGAGGACACTGAAGCTTTCTTT.

V and J are TRBV27 and TRBJ2-2, with 7 bases matching TRBD1. The CDR3 contains 17 residues. The germline V gene encodes CDR1 MNHEY and CDR2 SMNVEV (reference sequence). V lost 5 bases, J lost 2 bases, and 11 bases stayed unmatched. Written as DNA, the CDR3 is TGTGCCAGCAGTGGGCCCTTTGGGACAGCTAACACCGGGGAGCTGTTTTTT. This sequence encodes CASSGPFGTANTGELFF.

The chain has TRBV7-6 and TRBJ2-7; D might be TRBD2 (5 bases). The CDR3 extends over 13 amino acids. Per germline, CDR1 SGHVS and CDR2 FNYEAQ. V gave up 5 bases and J gave up 7 bases, with 15 bases separating them. This chain's CDR3 is CASSPRGIREQYF. CDR3 DNA: TGTGCCAGCAGCCCCCGGGGTATTAGAGAGCAGTACTTC.

This chain connects TRBV10-2 to TRBJ2-1; tentative D call: TRBD2 (7 bases). Trimming stripped 2 bases from V and 2 bases from J, with 19 bases between. This CDR3 comprises 18 residues. Germline lookup yields CDR1 WSHSY and CDR2 SAAADI. The CDR3 DNA reads TGCGCCAGCAGTGAGGGGTCGTGGGAGGGGGGACCCTACAATGAGCAGTTCTTC. It encodes CASSEGSWEGGPYNEQFF.

A few counts support this clone. Here the CDR3 reads CATSDLRDRGEGNYGYTF. CDR3 DNA: TGTGCCACCAGTGACCTCCGGGACAGGGGCGAAGGGAACTATGGCTACACCTTC. J is TRBJ1-2 and V is TRBV24-1; 10 bases are shared with TRBD1. The germline CDR1 and CDR2 sequences are KGHDR and SFDVKD. V lost 4 bases, J lost 2 bases, and 12 bases stayed unmatched. The length of the CDR3 is 18 residues.

The chain carries TRBV5-1 and TRBJ2-3; D call uncertain. V was pared by 5 bases and J by 4 bases, with 8 bases between. The CDR3 sequence is 12 residues long. Germline CDR1 reads SGHRS; CDR2 reads YFSETQ. The CDR3, as DNA: TGCGCCAGCAGTTTTGGAGCAGATACGCAGTATTTT. Translated: CASSFGADTQYF.

V gene TRBV19 combines with J gene TRBJ2-3; 8 nucleotides align to TRBD1. Germline-derived CDR1 and CDR2 are LNHDA and SQIVND (reference sequence). This CDR3 contains 16 residues. Trimming removed 6 bases from V and 5 bases from J; junction bases left unmatched: 13. The CDR3 spells CASSTWTGYGGDTQYF. The CDR3 bases are TGTGCCAGTAGCACATGGACAGGGTACGGTGGAGATACGCAGTATTTT.

The V and J genes are TRBV6-1 and TRBJ1-3, with D unresolved. This CDR3 contains 14 residues. From germline, CDR1 is MNHNS and CDR2 SASEGT. V was cut by 1 base and J by 7 bases, with 11 bases left in between. This chain's CDR3 is CASSEGSTGNTIYF. DNA of the CDR3: TGTGCCAGCAGTGAAGGGTCGACGGGGAACACCATATATTTT.

This clone turned up a few times. The chain has TRBV29-1 and TRBJ2-7; D is undetermined. Germline CDR1 is SQVTM and CDR2 is ANQGSEA. CDR3 length: 14 amino acids. V shed 6 bases and J shed 3 bases, with 18 bases lying between them. CDR3 sequence reads: CSVLLGQSNYEQYF. CDR3 in DNA: TGCAGCGTCCTCCTCGGTCAATCGAACTACGAGCAGTACTTC.

J is TRBJ2-1 and V is TRBV6-5; D not certain. The length of the CDR3 is 15 residues. With 5 bases removed from V and 1 base from J, the gap between germline ends came to 12 bases. Germline values: CDR1 MNHEY, CDR2 SVGAGI. Here the CDR3 reads CASSPEAASYNEQFF. Here the CDR3 DNA reads TGTGCCAGCAGTCCTGAAGCTGCATCCTACAATGAGCAGTTCTTC.

This clone has a single count. This chain links TRBV19 with TRBJ2-2; TRBD1 matches 7 bases. The germline gives CDR1 LNHDA, CDR2 SQIVND (reference sequence). This CDR3 region has 18 residues. The V gene end was trimmed by 6 bases and the J gene end by 0 bases; junction bases not matched to a gene: 13. CDR3 loop: CASRRGLGGPSNTGELFF. The CDR3 nucleotides read TGTGCCAGTAGGAGAGGGCTAGGGGGCCCGTCGAACACCGGGGAGCTGTTTTTT.

J is TRBJ2-7 and V is TRBV3-1 (or the pseudogene TRBV3-2), with D perhaps matching TRBD1 (5 bases). Germline lookup yields CDR1 LGHDT and CDR2 YNNKEL (reference sequence). The V and J ends lost 0 bases and 9 bases respectively, with 12 bases between them. The CDR3 has 13 amino acids. CDR3 region: CASSQDQGVAQYF. Here the CDR3 DNA reads TGTGCCAGCAGCCAAGATCAAGGGGTTGCGCAGTACTTC.